The 18 T cell receptor beta chains presented below share a single source sample, sequenced in a study of blood T cell repertoires in COVID-19. Generated by immunoSEQ multiplex PCR, the TCRdb table keeps only in-frame clones and is missing some. The data show approximately 150,000 clones, over 70% seen once. The source material was PBMCs or T cells enriched from blood (not recorded which). Source of these receptors: a woman in her thirties or forties with acute COVID-19.

This clone appeared a few times. Within the sample, other DNA sequences also encode this same CDR3. The rearrangement joins TRBV6-6 to TRBJ2-7, with D unclear. Germline CDR1 and CDR2: MNHNY and SVGAGI (reference sequence). There are 13 residues in the CDR3. The germline V and J ends were trimmed by 0 bases and 0 bases, with 3 bases remaining between them. The CDR3 is CASSYSLSYEQYF. CDR3 DNA sequence: TGTGCCAGCAGTTACTCCCTCTCCTACGAGCAGTACTTC.

This sequence joins TRBV2 and TRBJ2-5; 9 nucleotides align to TRBD2. From germline, CDR1 is SNHLY and CDR2 FYNNEI. This CDR3 has 15 residues. V was pared by 6 bases and J by 1 base, with 6 bases of the junction left unmatched. The CDR3: CASRTLAGAQETQYF. CDR3 coding DNA: TGTGCCAGCAGGACCTTAGCGGGGGCCCAAGAGACCCAGTACTTC.

The chain carries TRBV4-1 and TRBJ1-3; D remains ambiguous. V was pared by 4 bases and J by 0 bases, with 16 bases between. The CDR3 has 17 residues. Germline V CDR1 and CDR2: MGHRA, YSYEKL. This CDR3 reads CASSPYFDTHSGNTIYF. CDR3 nucleotides: TGCGCCAGCAGCCCATACTTCGACACTCACTCTGGAAACACCATATATTTT.

The V gene is TRBV5-1, the J gene TRBJ2-3; a possible D gene is TRBD1 (5 bases). The CDR3 extends over 15 amino acids. V gave up 1 base and J gave up 2 bases, with 11 bases separating them. Germline values: CDR1 SGHRS, CDR2 YFSETQ. The CDR3 reads CASSLSDRNTDTQYF. CDR3 DNA: TGCGCCAGCAGCTTGTCTGACAGAAACACAGATACGCAGTATTTT.

The chain combines TRBV29-1 with TRBJ1-1; perhaps TRBD1 as D (6 bases). The V end lost 3 bases, the J end lost 1 base, and 9 bases lay between the germline ends. The CDR3 loop spans 13 amino acids. Germline CDR1 SQVTM, CDR2 ANQGSEA. Here the CDR3 DNA reads TGCAGCGTTGATAACAGGGAGAACACTGAAGCTTTCTTT. Translating gives CSVDNRENTEAFF.

The chain employs TRBV5-1 and TRBJ2-1; TRBD2 agrees at 8 bases. The junction had 12 bases not matched to a gene; V was cut back by 2 bases and J by 2 bases. The CDR3 loop spans 18 amino acids. CDR1 and CDR2 (germline): SGHRS, YFSETQ. For the CDR3, the DNA is TGCGCCAGCAGCTTACAACCGAGCGGGAGTCTCACCTACAATGAGCAGTTCTTC. Translation: CASSLQPSGSLTYNEQFF. Together with reference TRBV5-1 and TRBJ2-1, the CDR3 gives the full variable domain: KAGVTQTPRYLIKTRGQQVTLSCSPISGHRSVSWYQQTPGQGLQFLFEYFSETQRNKGNFPGRFSGRQFSNSRSEMNVSTLELGDSALYLCASSLQPSGSLTYNEQFFGPGTRLTVL.

This clone was seen more than once but under ten times. The chain recombines TRBV10-1 with TRBJ2-7; D is unresolved. The CDR3 covers 14 residues. Looked up from germline, CDR1 is WNHNN and CDR2 is SYGVQD (reference sequence). The V and J ends lost 3 bases and 5 bases respectively, with 14 bases between them. The DNA of the CDR3 is TGCGCCAGCAGTGAAGGTGCGCTAGAGGACGAGCAGTACTTC. It yields the protein CASSEGALEDEQYF.

The CDR3 is CASSEHQTGPGYTF. Written as DNA, the CDR3 is TGTGCCAGCAGCGAGCATCAAACAGGGCCAGGCTACACCTTC. The rearrangement joins TRBV9 to TRBJ1-2; weak D call: TRBD1 (6 bases). The V gene's germline CDR1 is SGDLS and CDR2 YYNGEE. The CDR3 is 14 amino acids. The V and J ends lost 3 bases and 8 bases respectively, with 17 bases between them.

The chain has TRBV9 and TRBJ1-1, with no clear D. Germline V gene lookup returns CDR1 SGDLS and CDR2 YYNGEE. CDR3 length equals 14 residues. With 0 bases removed from V and 0 bases from J, the gap between germline ends came to 6 bases. DNA for the CDR3: TGTGCCAGCAGCGTAGAGCCCATGAACACTGAAGCTTTCTTT. It codes for CASSVEPMNTEAFF. Supplemented by reference TRBV9 and TRBJ1-1, the full variable domain reads DSGVTQTPKHLITATGQRVTLRCSPRSGDLSVYWYQQSLDQGLQFLIQYYNGEERAKGNILERFSAQQFPDLHSELNLSSLELGDSALYFCASSVEPMNTEAFFGQGTRLTVV.

V gene TRBV9 combines with J gene TRBJ1-6, with D perhaps matching TRBD1 (6 bases). In germline, CDR1 is SGDLS, CDR2 YYNGEE. This CDR3 comprises 15 residues. Trimming stripped 3 bases from V and 9 bases from J, with 16 bases between. The CDR3 region is CASSGGGGHSSPLHF. For the CDR3, the DNA is TGTGCCAGCAGCGGTGGCGGGGGCCATTCTTCACCCCTCCACTTT.

This rearrangement joins TRBV9 to TRBJ2-2; 10 bases match TRBD1. This CDR3 has 16 residues. The ends lost 4 bases at V and 2 bases at J; junction bases unmatched: 5. Per germline, CDR1 SGDLS and CDR2 YYNGEE. The CDR3 sequence: CASSPRTGGNTGELFF. Here the CDR3 DNA reads TGTGCCAGCAGCCCCCGGACAGGGGGAAACACCGGGGAGCTGTTTTTT.

This clone occurred once. The gene calls are TRBV4-2 and TRBJ2-1; the D gene is possibly TRBD2 (6 bases). Per the germline V gene, CDR1 is LGHNA and CDR2 is YNFKEQ. This CDR3 is built from 14 residues. Trimming removed 1 base from V and 9 bases from J, with 13 bases in between. For the CDR3, the DNA is TGTGCCAGCAGCCAAGGGGGCACGGGAGCTGAGCAGTTCTTC. It translates to CASSQGGTGAEQFF.

CDR3 loop: CASSLAGLDTGELFF. CDR3 DNA: TGCGCCAGCAGCTTGGCAGGGCTTGACACCGGGGAGCTGTTTTTT. The J gene is TRBJ2-2, the V gene TRBV5-1; tentatively, D is TRBD1 (5 bases). This CDR3 has 15 residues. V was trimmed by 0 bases and J by 3 bases, leaving 9 bases between them. Germline V CDR1 and CDR2: SGHRS, YFSETQ.

As regards this clone: The junction shows a germline mismatch at one end, possibly a read error. The J gene is TRBJ2-3, the V gene TRBV7-7, with TRBD2 matching 11 bases. Looked up from germline, CDR1 is SSHAT and CDR2 is FNYEAQ (reference sequence). The CDR3 sequence is 22 residues long. In DNA, the CDR3 is TGTGCTAGCAGCAGCCACAAAAAGCCGGGACTAGCGGAGCACCCTAGCACAGATACGCAGTATTTT. This encodes CASSSHKKPGLAEHPSTDTQYF.

This clone was recorded only once. This sequence joins TRBV3-1 (or the pseudogene TRBV3-2) and TRBJ1-1, with D tentatively TRBD1 (6 bases). The CDR3 contains 14 residues. Trimming shortened V by 4 bases and J by 5 bases, and 14 bases separated the two germline ends. Germline CDR1 is LGHDT and CDR2 is YNNKEL (reference sequence). The CDR3 reads CASSPTFTGTEAFF. The CDR3 bases are TGTGCCAGCAGCCCTACATTTACAGGGACTGAAGCTTTCTTT.

V is TRBV4-2 and J is TRBJ2-3, with D possibly TRBD2 on 5 matching bases. The germline V gene encodes CDR1 LGHNA and CDR2 YNFKEQ. V gave up 4 bases and J gave up 2 bases, with 10 bases separating them. The CDR3 sequence is 14 residues long. The CDR3: CASSRERFTDTQYF. The CDR3 DNA is TGTGCCAGCAGCCGTGAGCGGTTCACAGATACGCAGTATTTT.

V usage is TRBV11-2 and J usage is TRBJ2-3, with no clear D. This CDR3 spans 16 amino acids. V lost 3 bases and J lost 3, with 16 bases in between. Germline CDR1 SGHAT, CDR2 FQNNGV. CDR3 loop: CASSLAIEELTDTQYF. The CDR3 DNA reads TGTGCCAGCAGCTTGGCCATAGAGGAGCTGACAGATACGCAGTATTTT.

The V call is TRBV9, the J call TRBJ2-3, with TRBD2 as a possible D gene (6 bases). CDR3 length: 15 residues. Looked up from germline, CDR1 is SGDLS and CDR2 is YYNGEE. The ends were cut back, 4 bases at V and 0 bases at J, with 12 bases in the middle. CDR3 loop: CASSFSGTSTDTQYF. The CDR3 DNA reads TGTGCCAGCAGCTTTAGTGGGACTAGCACAGATACGCAGTATTTT.